The 11 T cell receptor beta chains in this list originate from one sample, sequenced in a study of T cell changes during pregnancy in multiple sclerosis. Sequenced by immunoSEQ multiplex PCR; TCRdb stores in-frame clones only, minus some. Among about 87,000 clones listed, just over 90% were seen once. The sample consisted of peripheral blood, taken in the third trimester of pregnancy. Every receptor here comes from a female donor in good health, enrolled as a control in a pregnancy study.

The V call is TRBV7-2, the J call TRBJ2-7; 8 bases agree with TRBD2. Germline V gene data show CDR1 as SGHTA and CDR2 as FQGNSA. Trimming removed 5 bases from V and 4 bases from J; junction bases left unmatched: 10. CDR3 size: 15 residues. CDR3 in amino acids: CASSLEPTSGYEQYF. The CDR3 coding sequence is TGTGCCAGCAGCCTCGAACCCACTAGCGGATACGAGCAGTACTTC.

V gene TRBV2 combines with J gene TRBJ2-3; no clear D. The V gene's germline CDR1 is SNHLY and CDR2 FYNNEI. The length of the CDR3 is 13 residues. Trimming took off 2 bases at V and 4 bases at J, with 7 bases between the two ends. CDR3: CASSERLADTQYF. DNA for the CDR3: TGTGCCAGCAGTGAACGACTTGCAGATACGCAGTATTTT.

The V and J genes are TRBV2 and TRBJ1-5; 7 nucleotides match TRBD1. The CDR3 is 15 residues long. Germline assignment: CDR1 SNHLY and CDR2 FYNNEI. The V gene end was trimmed by 4 bases and the J gene end by 2 bases; junction bases not matched to a gene: 5. In DNA form, the CDR3 reads TGTGCCAGCAGTGTGAGGGGGCTGGGCAATCAGCCCCAGCATTTT. This gives the protein CASSVRGLGNQPQHF.

The chain uses TRBV25-1 and TRBJ2-5, with 11 bases matching TRBD1. The V segment lost 1 base and the J segment 1 base; nucleotides outside the gene matches: 8. CDR1 and CDR2 from the germline V gene are MGHDK and SYGVNS. The CDR3 spans 18 residues. CDR3 in amino acids: CASSESLTGTGGQETQYF. The CDR3, as DNA: TGTGCCAGCAGTGAATCCCTGACCGGGACAGGGGGCCAAGAGACCCAGTACTTC.

The chain uses TRBV28 and TRBJ2-1, with 8 bases that match TRBD2. This CDR3 has 18 residues. The V gene end was trimmed by 4 bases and the J gene end by 4 bases; junction bases not matched to a gene: 15. The germline V gene has CDR1 MDHEN and CDR2 SYDVKM. CDR3 sequence: CASSSSLHGTSWYNEQFF. CDR3 nucleotide sequence: TGTGCCAGCAGTTCCTCCCTCCACGGGACTAGTTGGTACAATGAGCAGTTCTTC.

This clone was recorded only once. The chain is built from TRBV4-2 and TRBJ2-1; 8 nucleotides agree with TRBD2. Germline V gene sequence: CDR1 LGHNA, CDR2 YNFKEQ. The CDR3 covers 16 residues. Trimming removed 0 bases from V and 7 bases from J; junction bases left unmatched: 8. DNA of the CDR3: TGTGCCAGCAGCCAAGAGAGCGGGAGTGATGGGAATGAGCAGTTCTTC. Its protein product is CASSQESGSDGNEQFF.

The V gene is TRBV4-1, the J gene TRBJ2-7; 10 bases match TRBD2. This CDR3 contains 15 residues. The germline V gene has CDR1 MGHRA and CDR2 YSYEKL. V shed 3 bases and J 6 bases; nucleotides not matched to a gene: 8. Here the CDR3 reads CASSQIWTSGSEQYF. The DNA of the CDR3 is TGCGCCAGCAGCCAGATTTGGACTAGCGGAAGCGAGCAGTACTTC.

This chain connects TRBV4-1 to TRBJ2-7, with 9 nucleotides matching TRBD1. After removal of 4 bases from V and 4 bases from J, the junction contained 8 bases not matched to a gene. Germline V lookup: CDR1 MGHRA, CDR2 YSYEKL. The CDR3 runs 15 residues. CDR3: CASSPIDRGGYEQYF. For the CDR3, the DNA is TGCGCCAGCAGCCCTATTGACAGGGGGGGGTACGAGCAGTACTTC.

This clone has only a few counts. V and J are TRBV2 and TRBJ1-4; TRBD1 aligns across 11 bases. The V and J ends lost 9 bases and 14 bases, in that order; junction bases with no gene match: 8. This CDR3 contains 12 residues. Germline V gene sequence: CDR1 SNHLY, CDR2 FYNNEI. The CDR3 loop reads CASSGTGGLLFF. The CDR3 nucleotides read TGTGCCAGTTCCGGGACAGGGGGGTTGCTGTTTTTT. Filled out from reference TRBV2 and TRBJ1-4, the complete variable domain reads EPEVTQTPSHQVTQMGQEVILRCVPISNHLYFYWYRQILGQKVEFLVSFYNNEISEKSEIFDDQFSVERPDGSNFTLKIRSTKLEDSAMYFCASSGTGGLLFFGSGTQLSVL.

This rearrangement joins TRBV5-4 to TRBJ2-6, with 8 bases fitting TRBD2. The V gene's germline CDR1 is SGHNT and CDR2 YYREEE (reference sequence). The V segment lost 9 bases and the J segment 1 base; nucleotides outside the gene matches: 6. CDR3 size: 15 residues. The CDR3 loop reads CATNREGSGANVLTF. DNA for the CDR3: TGTGCCACCAATCGGGAGGGATCTGGGGCCAACGTCCTGACTTTC.

The V call is TRBV7-9, the J call TRBJ2-1, with 11 bases fitting TRBD2. The V and J ends lost 4 bases and 6 bases, in that order; junction bases with no gene match: 8. Germline V CDR1 and CDR2: SEHNR, FQNEAQ (reference sequence). This CDR3 comprises 16 residues. The CDR3 here is CASSSRLAGKRNEQFF. The CDR3 region has the DNA TGTGCCAGCAGCTCCCGACTAGCGGGGAAGCGCAATGAGCAGTTCTTC.